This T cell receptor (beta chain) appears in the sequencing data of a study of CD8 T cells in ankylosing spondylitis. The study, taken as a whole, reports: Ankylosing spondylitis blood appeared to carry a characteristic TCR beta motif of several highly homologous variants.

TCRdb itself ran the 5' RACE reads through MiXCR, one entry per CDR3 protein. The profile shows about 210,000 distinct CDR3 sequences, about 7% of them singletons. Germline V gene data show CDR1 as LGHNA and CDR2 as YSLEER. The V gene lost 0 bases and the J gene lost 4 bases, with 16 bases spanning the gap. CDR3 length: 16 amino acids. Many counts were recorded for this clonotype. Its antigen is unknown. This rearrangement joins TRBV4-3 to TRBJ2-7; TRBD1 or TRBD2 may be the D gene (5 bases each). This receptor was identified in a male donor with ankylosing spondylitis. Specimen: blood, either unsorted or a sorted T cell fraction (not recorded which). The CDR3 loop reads CASSQDSGPRGYEQYF. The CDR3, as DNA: TGCGCCAGCAGCCAAGATTCGGGGCCGAGGGGATACGAGCAGTACTTC.